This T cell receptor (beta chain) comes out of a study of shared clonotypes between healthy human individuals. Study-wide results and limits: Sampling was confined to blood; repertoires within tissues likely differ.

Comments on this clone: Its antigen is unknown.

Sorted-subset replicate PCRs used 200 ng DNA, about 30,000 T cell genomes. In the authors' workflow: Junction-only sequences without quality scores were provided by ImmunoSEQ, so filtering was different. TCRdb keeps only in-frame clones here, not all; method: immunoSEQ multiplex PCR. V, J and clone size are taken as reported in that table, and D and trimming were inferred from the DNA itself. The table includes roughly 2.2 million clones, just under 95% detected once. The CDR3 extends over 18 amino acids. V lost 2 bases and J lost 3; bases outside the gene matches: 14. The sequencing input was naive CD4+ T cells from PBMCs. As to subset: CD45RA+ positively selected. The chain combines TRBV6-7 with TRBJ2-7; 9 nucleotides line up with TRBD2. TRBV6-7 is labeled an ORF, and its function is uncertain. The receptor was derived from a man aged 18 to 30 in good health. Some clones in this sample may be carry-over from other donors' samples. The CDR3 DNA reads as TGTGCCAGCAGTTACGCGGGGCTAGCGGGAAGGGGGTACTACGAGCAGTACTTC. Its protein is CASSYAGLAGRGYYEQYF.